The clone carrying this T cell receptor (beta chain) was counted at least ten times. Its cognate antigen is unknown. The data stem from a study of Graves' ophthalmopathy and Graves' hyperthyroidism. Study-level background: Hyperthyroidism was considered stable when no ophthalmopathy appeared within 18 months of follow-up.

Findings and limits, study-wide: Predictions made by the model for ophthalmopathy progression reached 55% to 71% sensitivity and less than 80% specificity. Blood repertoires reportedly contained most expanded thyroid clonotypes above 0.001 frequency.

CDR1 and CDR2 (germline): SGHRS, YFSETQ. This CDR3 spans 14 amino acids. Trimming cost V 2 bases and J 3 bases; bases outside gene matches: 5. Scientists amplified the TCR beta CDR3 regions from RNA transcripts. After a first-round RT-PCR with HTBI primers, a second-round multiplex PCR was run. TCRdb re-called the multiplex PCR reads through MiXCR, storing one row per CDR3 protein. The data contain roughly 1.1 million distinct CDR3 sequences, less than 45% of them singletons. Source material: peripheral blood or thyroid tissue (not recorded which). The sequence derives from an adult man with Graves' hyperthyroidism. V usage is TRBV5-1 and J usage is TRBJ2-7; TRBD1 matches at 7 bases. CDR3 sequence: CASSLYRGHYEQYF. CDR3 coding DNA: TGCGCCAGCAGCTTATACAGGGGCCACTACGAGCAGTACTTC.